This T cell receptor beta chain originates from a study of memory CD4+ T cells and cytomegalovirus serostatus. Study-wide results and caveats: Repertoires predicted CMV serostatus with median bootstrapped AUC of 0.95.

Turning to this clone: Its antigen is undetermined.

Single viable CD3+CD4+CD8-CD45RO+ cells were sorted as the memory CD4+ T cells. CD4+ T cells were isolated by positive magnetic selection. The CDR3 runs to 16 residues. The protocol was immunoSEQ multiplex PCR, while the TCRdb copy is restricted to in-frame clones and leaves out a portion. The sample records tens of thousands of clones, over 70% being singletons. Sequencing input: memory CD4+ T cells from blood. V and J are TRBV21-1 and TRBJ1-2. TRBV21-1 constitutes a pseudogene. This TCR derives from an adult in good health and CMV-seronegative. The CDR3 sequence: CASRHARRRPVYGYTF. The CDR3 region has the DNA TGTGCCAGTCGCCACGCCCGCCGCCGGCCAGTTTATGGCTACACCTTC.